This T cell receptor (beta chain) was found in a study of blood T cells in healthy people across ages. Then a second PCR, running roughly 7 to 11 cycles, was carried out with a sample-barcoded 5' primer and a J-beta primer mix. TCRdb recomputed calls from the 5' RACE reads with MiXCR, one row per CDR3 protein. The table has 780,000 or so distinct CDR3 sequences, 20% to 25% seen once; the top ten hold approximately 3.7%. This clonotype came up a few times. The CDR3 totals 12 residues. Germline lookup yields CDR1 SGHAT and CDR2 FQNNGV. V was trimmed by 4 bases and J by 10 bases, leaving 11 bases between them. In addition, the sample was reused for a study of T cells of mothers and their children.

Source material: blood. The sequence derives from a boy aged 5-17 years in good health. The V and J genes are TRBV11-2 and TRBJ2-4; TRBD2 might be the D (6 bases). CDR3 DNA: TGTGCCAGCAGCTCCCTCGGGGGTATTCAGTACTTC. It translates to CASSSLGGIQYF.